The 10 T cell receptor beta chains below all came from one sample that was sequenced in a study of beta chain features in type 1 diabetes (dated by TCRdb to the late 2010s). No antigens are known for them. What the work shows at the level of the full study, not this receptor alone: A moderate but significant shortening of TCRB CDR3 length was observed in type 1 diabetes patients in all four CD4+ subsets.

Libraries were constructed by the immunoSEQ multiplex PCR assay. All of the isolated RNA was reverse transcribed with the High Capacity cDNA Reverse Transcription Kit, so expressed TCRB transcripts were sequenced. As stored in TCRdb, this immuneACCESS dataset retains in-frame rearrangements with V and J assigned. A fraction of the clones does not appear; measured against another copy, unresolved V genes explain less than half of the discrepancy, and the remainder lacks a known reason. In all, the sample holds about 650,000 clones, and around 12% of those were seen once. In total, the top ten clones hold more than 0.1% of the sample. Sample: naive CD4+ T cells from blood. The sample's cell subset or site label is to be understood as: true naive CD4+ T cells. These receptors were collected from a man aged 25-40 years with type 1 diabetes.

This clone was counted between two and nine times. The chain uses TRBV5-6 and TRBJ2-5; D is unresolved. Germline lookup yields CDR1 SGHDT and CDR2 YYEEEE. The V and J ends lost 2 bases and 5 bases respectively, with 13 bases between them. This CDR3 is 14 amino acids long. The CDR3, as DNA: TGTGCCAGCAGCTTCCGTGCCACCTGGGAGACCCAGTACTTC. This gives the protein CASSFRATWETQYF.

The chain is built from TRBV2 and TRBJ1-6; D might be TRBD1 (5 bases). The CDR3 contains 16 residues. With 4 bases removed from V and 7 bases from J, the gap between germline ends came to 17 bases. Per germline, CDR1 SNHLY and CDR2 FYNNEI. The CDR3 DNA follows: TGTGCCAGCAGTGTAACGGACAAGAGGGGAAATTCACCCCTCCACTTT. Translated: CASSVTDKRGNSPLHF.

This clone was detected once. The chain couples TRBV10-3 to TRBJ2-4, with 8 bases that match TRBD1. The length of the CDR3 is 16 residues. With V trimmed by 3 bases and J by 3 bases, 7 bases remained unmatched. The V gene's germline CDR1 is ENHRY and CDR2 SYGVKD. The CDR3, as DNA: TGTGCCATCAGTGACGACAGGGGCCAGGGCAAAAACATTCAGTACTTC. It codes for CAISDDRGQGKNIQYF.

This clone has more than one count but fewer than ten. This chain links TRBV29-1 with TRBJ1-1, with D perhaps TRBD1 (5 bases). The CDR3 length is 12 residues. Germline assignment: CDR1 SQVTM and CDR2 ANQGSEA. Here the CDR3 reads CRVGVLGTEAFF. The CDR3 DNA sequence: TGCAGGGTGGGGGTATTGGGGACTGAAGCTTTCTTT.

This clone was seen only a few times. This chain connects TRBV4-1 to TRBJ2-3; D gene uncertain. Trimming cost V 4 bases and J 0 bases, with 11 bases left between them. The CDR3 runs to 15 residues. Per the germline V gene, CDR1 is MGHRA and CDR2 is YSYEKL. CDR3 nucleotide sequence: TGCGCCAGCAGCCTCCTCATTTCTAGCACAGATACGCAGTATTTT. It encodes CASSLLISSTDTQYF.

This clone was counted a few times. This chain links TRBV27 with TRBJ1-2; D remains unclear. This CDR3 comprises 15 residues. The V end lost 5 bases, the J end lost 9 bases, and 22 bases lay between the germline ends. CDR1 MNHEY and CDR2 SMNVEV come from the germline V gene (reference sequence). This CDR3 reads CASSGLDRSSLSYTF. CDR3 nucleotides: TGTGCCAGCAGTGGGCTGGACCGATCTTCGTTGAGCTACACCTTC.

This chain uses TRBV6-5 with TRBJ1-2; no reliable D call. V lost 2 bases to trimming and J lost 3 bases, with 13 bases between them. The CDR3 spans 15 residues. From germline, CDR1 is MNHEY and CDR2 SVGAGI. The CDR3 spells CASSYRGRGDYGYTF. The CDR3 DNA sequence: TGTGCCAGCAGTTACAGAGGGCGGGGAGACTATGGCTACACCTTC.

The CDR3 reads CATYRDRGVFTEAFF. The CDR3 DNA sequence: TGTGCCACTTACCGAGACAGGGGAGTATTTACTGAAGCTTTCTTT. The J gene is TRBJ1-1, the V gene TRBV5-6; TRBD1 matches at 8 bases. The ends lost 9 bases at V and 5 bases at J; junction bases unmatched: 15. CDR1 and CDR2 (germline): SGHDT, YYEEEE. The CDR3 is made up of 15 amino acids.

This clone turned up a few times. The chain employs TRBV10-3 and TRBJ1-4; D remains ambiguous. Germline V CDR1 and CDR2: ENHRY, SYGVKD. The CDR3 extends over 14 amino acids. V lost 10 bases to trimming and J lost 2 bases, with 14 bases between them. CDR3 in DNA: TGTGCCACCTATTCGGGCCAGACTAATGAAAAACTGTTTTTT. Translation: CATYSGQTNEKLFF.

The rearrangement uses TRBV15 and TRBJ2-7; possibly TRBD2 for D (5 bases). Per the germline V gene, CDR1 is LNHNV and CDR2 is YYDKDF (reference sequence). Trimming left V 0 bases short and J 2 bases short, with 11 bases between. CDR3 size: 15 residues. DNA of the CDR3: TGTGCCACCAGCAGAGACCGAGACGGGGCCTACGAGCAGTACTTC. Encoded protein: CATSRDRDGAYEQYF. The whole variable domain, filled in from reference TRBV15 and TRBJ2-7, reads DAMVIQNPRYQVTQFGKPVTLSCSQTLNHNVMYWYQQKSSQAPKLLFHYYDKDFNNEADTPDNFQSRRPNTSFCFLDIRSPGLGDTAMYLCATSRDRDGAYEQYFGPGTRLTVT.